This TCR beta chain was observed in a study of blood T cell repertoires in COVID-19. Study-wide context: Collection of acute and convalescent COVID-19 samples took place in the United States, Italy and Spain. Nucleic acid was either cDNA or gDNA, and it came from T cells, B-cell-depleted T cells, or PBMCs.

Per the original data handling: Amplification of reference gene primers provided the estimated nucleated cell counts. Clones were read by immunoSEQ multiplex PCR, and TCRdb kept only the in-frame ones, dropping some. V and J calls and clone size follow that table, whereas D and trimming were derived from the DNA. The sample has about 150,000 clones, around 86% seen once. The CDR3 covers 12 residues. From germline, CDR1 is KGHDR and CDR2 SFDVKD. V shed 4 bases and J shed 5 bases, with 4 bases lying between them. Sequencing was performed on peripheral blood. The V gene is TRBV24-1, the J gene TRBJ2-2; D unclear. The source of this sequence is a man between 45 and 60 years old with active COVID-19. This CDR3 is CATSEQTGELFF. The CDR3 DNA sequence: TGTGCCACCAGTGAACAGACCGGGGAGCTGTTTTTT.